The 18 T cell receptor beta chains given below trace back to one sample, sequenced in a study of radiotherapy plus CTLA-4 blockade in lung cancer. The table came from immunoSEQ multiplex PCR; TCRdb's copy has only in-frame clones and leaves some out. This sample has approximately 50,000 clones, with roughly 76% found just once. The sample was peripheral blood, taken from a patient treated with radiotherapy plus ipilimumab. The source is a human donor with non-small cell lung cancer who had a complete response to radiotherapy plus ipilimumab.

The rearrangement joins TRBV30 to TRBJ1-1; D not resolved. The CDR3 loop spans 14 amino acids. The V gene lost 4 bases and the J gene lost 0 bases, with 12 bases spanning the gap. CDR1 GTSNPN and CDR2 SVGIG come from the germline V gene (reference sequence). The CDR3 nucleotides are TGTGCCTGGACCTACGGGGAGATGAACACTGAAGCTTTCTTT. Its translation is CAWTYGEMNTEAFF.

The table lists this clone with a few counts. The J gene is TRBJ2-1, the V gene TRBV9; 10 nucleotides align to TRBD2. J gave up 7 bases and V 0 bases, and 10 bases lay outside the gene matches. Per germline, CDR1 SGDLS and CDR2 YYNGEE. There are 17 residues in the CDR3. The CDR3, as DNA: TGTGCCAGCAGCGTAGATAAAATGAGCGGGGGGGCGAATGAGCAGTTCTTC. Residues: CASSVDKMSGGANEQFF.

The V call is TRBV4-3, the J call TRBJ2-1; TRBD1 aligns across 9 bases. Trimming took 1 base from V and 8 from J; bases not matched to a gene: 6. CDR3 size: 15 residues. Germline V gene lookup returns CDR1 LGHNA and CDR2 YSLEER. The CDR3: CASSQALDRGYEQFF. The CDR3 DNA reads as TGCGCCAGCAGCCAAGCCTTGGACAGGGGCTATGAGCAGTTCTTC.

This clone was detected only once. The chain joins TRBV7-9 to TRBJ1-6; D gene ambiguous. Germline values: CDR1 SEHNR, CDR2 FQNEAQ (reference sequence). CDR3 length: 14 residues. Trimming removed 6 bases from V and 4 bases from J, with 10 bases in between. The CDR3 loop reads CASRQEGYNSPLHF. The CDR3 DNA is TGTGCCAGCAGGCAGGAGGGTTATAATTCACCCCTCCACTTT.

The chain has TRBV7-2 and TRBJ2-5; TRBD1 matches at 11 bases. The CDR3 covers 15 residues. V dropped 5 bases and J dropped 4; count of bases not matched to a gene: 6. Germline assignment: CDR1 SGHTA and CDR2 FQGNSA. The CDR3 sequence: CASSRGQGGRETQYF. The CDR3 DNA follows: TGTGCCAGCAGCCGGGGACAGGGGGGTCGAGAGACCCAGTACTTC.

The genes are TRBV7-2 and TRBJ1-4; 8 positions agree with TRBD1. The V gene end was trimmed by 5 bases and the J gene end by 5 bases; junction bases not matched to a gene: 10. The CDR3 is made up of 16 amino acids. Per the germline V gene, CDR1 is SGHTA and CDR2 is FQGNSA. The CDR3 DNA reads as TGTGCCAGCAGCCAATATAGGACAGGGACAAATGAAAAACTGTTTTTT. Protein product: CASSQYRTGTNEKLFF.

The V gene is TRBV9, the J gene TRBJ2-3; D is possibly TRBD1 (6 bases). CDR1 is SGDLS and CDR2 is YYNGEE in the germline V gene. This CDR3 contains 12 residues. Trimming stripped 0 bases from V and 8 bases from J, with 7 bases between. For the CDR3, the DNA is TGTGCCAGCAGCGTAGAAGGGGGTACGCAGTATTTT. This sequence encodes CASSVEGGTQYF.

The CDR3 reads CASSLFLGGQETQYF. CDR3 DNA sequence: TGTGCCAGCAGCTTGTTTTTGGGGGGTCAAGAGACCCAGTACTTC. The chain uses TRBV5-4 and TRBJ2-5; maybe TRBD2 (6 bases). Trimming shortened V by 1 base and J by 2 bases, and 12 bases separated the two germline ends. The CDR3 spans 15 residues. CDR1 is SGHNT, CDR2 YYREEE, per germline (reference sequence).

This clone has only a few counts. J is TRBJ2-1 and V is TRBV7-3; no firm D call. Germline V gene data show CDR1 as SGHTA and CDR2 as FQGTGA. This CDR3 spans 13 amino acids. V was shortened by 1 base and J by 10 bases, with 11 bases between the two germline ends. CDR3 DNA: TGTGCCAGCAGCTTAAATTCTCTGGGCGAGCAGTTCTTC. Its protein is CASSLNSLGEQFF.

The chain has TRBV6-5 and TRBJ1-2, with D uncertain. V was cut by 2 bases and J by 4 bases, with 17 bases left in between. The CDR3 is 16 amino acids. The germline V gene has CDR1 MNHEY and CDR2 SVGAGI. The CDR3 nucleotides read TGTGCCAGCAGTTACACCCAGCCCCCGGGTAGCTATGGCTACACCTTC. Protein product: CASSYTQPPGSYGYTF.

This clone was detected once. This chain joins TRBV18 and TRBJ2-3; 7 nucleotides match TRBD1. The CDR3 is made up of 15 amino acids. Germline CDR1 reads KGHSH; CDR2 reads LQKENI. V was pared by 8 bases and J by 4 bases, with 12 bases of the junction left unmatched. CDR3 amino acids: CASHRSPQGADTQYF. The CDR3 coding sequence is TGTGCCAGCCACCGTTCGCCCCAGGGGGCAGATACGCAGTATTTT.

This clone showed up just once. This chain connects TRBV18 to TRBJ1-5, with 7 bases fitting TRBD1. Germline CDR1 reads KGHSH; CDR2 reads LQKENI. This CDR3 has 16 amino acids. J lost 3 bases, V lost 4 bases, and 9 bases had no gene match. CDR3 in amino acids: CASSLSATGDNQPQHF. The CDR3 DNA reads as TGTGCCAGCTCACTCTCAGCAACAGGGGACAATCAGCCCCAGCATTTT.

This chain joins TRBV5-1 and TRBJ2-7; 7 positions match TRBD1. This CDR3 is 14 amino acids long. CDR1 and CDR2 from the germline V gene are SGHRS and YFSETQ. V was clipped by 2 bases and J by 1 base; unmatched bases: 3. CDR3 bases: TGCGCCAGCAGCTTACAGGGGATATCCTACGAGCAGTACTTC. Its protein is CASSLQGISYEQYF.

The genes are TRBV7-8 and TRBJ2-7; 8 bases match TRBD2. Germline V gene sequence: CDR1 SGHVS, CDR2 FQNEAQ. The J segment lost 3 bases and the V segment lost 5 bases, leaving 9 bases of the junction unmatched. The CDR3 contains 15 residues. This CDR3 reads CASSAPRGLDYEQYF. The CDR3 DNA reads TGTGCCAGCAGCGCACCCCGGGGACTAGACTACGAGCAGTACTTC.

The CDR3 loop is CASSYQGGTIYF. The CDR3 DNA sequence: TGTGCCAGCAGTTACCAAGGGGGCACCATATATTTT. This sequence joins TRBV6-5 and TRBJ1-3; a weak D match, TRBD1 (6 bases). Germline CDR1 MNHEY, CDR2 SVGAGI. Trimming pared 2 bases from V and 9 bases from J, leaving 8 bases between. This CDR3 is 12 amino acids long.

The chain has TRBV30 and TRBJ2-7; 7 bases match TRBD2. The CDR3 consists of 14 residues. Germline V gene data show CDR1 as GTSNPN and CDR2 as SVGIG (reference sequence). J lost 4 bases, V lost 5 bases, and 11 bases had no gene match. CDR3 nucleotides: TGTGCCTGGTCTAGGTTCGGGGGGACTTACGAGCAGTACTTC. It yields the protein CAWSRFGGTYEQYF.

The V call is TRBV10-2, the J call TRBJ1-1; tentative D call: TRBD1 (5 bases). This CDR3 is built from 16 residues. The ends were cut back, 2 bases at V and 3 bases at J, with 16 bases in the middle. CDR1 is WSHSY, CDR2 SAAADI, per germline. Here the CDR3 reads CASSEVKGKLHTEAFF. As DNA, the CDR3 is TGCGCCAGCAGTGAGGTAAAGGGGAAACTCCACACTGAAGCTTTCTTT.

CDR3 protein: CASSFAGRGGGYNEQFF. CDR3 nucleotides: TGTGCCAGCAGTTTCGCCGGGCGGGGCGGCGGGTACAATGAGCAGTTCTTC. The chain employs TRBV4-2 and TRBJ2-1; possible D gene TRBD2, 6 bases. V was shortened by 6 bases and J by 4 bases, with 22 bases between the two germline ends. The germline V gene has CDR1 LGHNA and CDR2 YNFKEQ. The length of the CDR3 is 17 residues.